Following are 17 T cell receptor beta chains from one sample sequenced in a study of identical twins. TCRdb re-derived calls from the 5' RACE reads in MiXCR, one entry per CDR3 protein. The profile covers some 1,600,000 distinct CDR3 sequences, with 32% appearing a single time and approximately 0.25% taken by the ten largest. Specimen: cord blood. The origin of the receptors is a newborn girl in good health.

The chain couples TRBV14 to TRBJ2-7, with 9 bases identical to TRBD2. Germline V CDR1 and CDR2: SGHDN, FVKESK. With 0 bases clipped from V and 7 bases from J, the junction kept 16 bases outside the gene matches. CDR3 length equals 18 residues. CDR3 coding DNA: TGTGCCAGCAGCCAAGATAGGACTAGCGTAGCTGGCAACAATGAGCAGTACTTC. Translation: CASSQDRTSVAGNNEQYF.

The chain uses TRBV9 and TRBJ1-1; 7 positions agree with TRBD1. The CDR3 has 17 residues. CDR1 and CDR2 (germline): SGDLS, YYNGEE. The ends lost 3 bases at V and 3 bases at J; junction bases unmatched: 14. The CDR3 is CASSAIRDSRPYTEAFF. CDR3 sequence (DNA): TGTGCCAGCAGCGCCATCCGGGACAGCCGACCGTACACTGAAGCTTTCTTT.

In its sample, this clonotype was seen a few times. CDR3 coding DNA: TGTGCCACCAGCCAGACTAGCAATGAGCAGTTCTTC. It is translated as CATSQTSNEQFF. The chain carries TRBV15 and TRBJ2-1; a possible D gene is TRBD2 (6 bases). Germline V lookup: CDR1 LNHNV, CDR2 YYDKDF (reference sequence). Deletions cut 5 bases from V and 6 bases from J, with 8 bases between. The CDR3 totals 12 residues.

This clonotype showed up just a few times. The DNA for the CDR3 is TGTGCCAGCATCCCCTGGGACCCCTCCTACGAGCAGTACTTC. Amino acid sequence: CASIPWDPSYEQYF. This chain links TRBV27 with TRBJ2-7, with D perhaps being TRBD1 or TRBD2 (5 bases each). V was shortened by 7 bases and J by 0 bases, with 13 bases between the two germline ends. The CDR3 is 14 amino acids. The germline V gene has CDR1 MNHEY and CDR2 SMNVEV (reference sequence).

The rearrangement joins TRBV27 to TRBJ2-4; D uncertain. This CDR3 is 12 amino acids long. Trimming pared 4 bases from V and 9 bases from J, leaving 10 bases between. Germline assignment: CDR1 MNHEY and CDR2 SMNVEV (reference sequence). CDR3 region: CASSSRSGIQYF. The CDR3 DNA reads TGTGCCAGCAGTTCCAGGTCGGGCATTCAGTACTTC.

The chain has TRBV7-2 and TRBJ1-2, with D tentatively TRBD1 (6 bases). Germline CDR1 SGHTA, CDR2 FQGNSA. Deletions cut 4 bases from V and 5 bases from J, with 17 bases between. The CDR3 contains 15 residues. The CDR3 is CASSSQRDTAYGYTF. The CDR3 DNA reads TGTGCCAGCAGCTCCCAGCGGGACACCGCTTATGGCTACACCTTC.

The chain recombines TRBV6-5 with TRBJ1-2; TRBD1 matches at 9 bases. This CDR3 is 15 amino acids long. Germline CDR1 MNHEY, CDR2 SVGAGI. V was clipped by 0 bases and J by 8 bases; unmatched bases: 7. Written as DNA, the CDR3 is TGTGCCAGCAGTTACTCCGGCGGGACAGGGTACGGCTACACCTTC. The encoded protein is CASSYSGGTGYGYTF.

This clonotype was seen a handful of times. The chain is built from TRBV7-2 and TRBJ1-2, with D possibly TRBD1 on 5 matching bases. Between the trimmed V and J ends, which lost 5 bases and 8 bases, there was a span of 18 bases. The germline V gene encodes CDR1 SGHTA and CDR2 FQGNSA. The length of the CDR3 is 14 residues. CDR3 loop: CASSLAPGLIGYTF. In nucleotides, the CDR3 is TGTGCCAGCAGCCTCGCCCCGGGACTAATAGGCTACACCTTC.

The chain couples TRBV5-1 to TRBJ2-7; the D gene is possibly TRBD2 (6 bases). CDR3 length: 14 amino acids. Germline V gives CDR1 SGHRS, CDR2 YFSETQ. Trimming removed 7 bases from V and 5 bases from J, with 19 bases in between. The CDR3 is CASARDLGAHEQYF. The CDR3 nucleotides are TGCGCCAGCGCTCGGGACTTAGGAGCTCACGAGCAGTACTTC.

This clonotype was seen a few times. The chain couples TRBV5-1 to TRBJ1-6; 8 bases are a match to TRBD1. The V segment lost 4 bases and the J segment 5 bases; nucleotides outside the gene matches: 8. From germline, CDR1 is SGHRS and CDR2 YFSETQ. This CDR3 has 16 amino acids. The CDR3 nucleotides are TGCGCCAGCAGCCTGTCCGGGACAGGTGATAATTCACCCCTCCACTTT. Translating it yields CASSLSGTGDNSPLHF.

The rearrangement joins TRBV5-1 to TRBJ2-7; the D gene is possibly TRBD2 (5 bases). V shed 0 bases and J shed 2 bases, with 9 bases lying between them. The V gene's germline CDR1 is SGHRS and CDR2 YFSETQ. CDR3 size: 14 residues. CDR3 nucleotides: TGCGCCAGCAGCTTGGAGGGAGATCCCTACGAGCAGTACTTC. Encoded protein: CASSLEGDPYEQYF.

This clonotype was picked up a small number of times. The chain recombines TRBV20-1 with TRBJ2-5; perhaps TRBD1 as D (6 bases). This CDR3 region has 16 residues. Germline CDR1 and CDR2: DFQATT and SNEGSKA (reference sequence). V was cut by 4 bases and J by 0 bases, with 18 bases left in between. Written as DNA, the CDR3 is TGCAGTGCTAACCACCCGGGACAACTGTACCAAGAGACCCAGTACTTC. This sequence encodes CSANHPGQLYQETQYF.

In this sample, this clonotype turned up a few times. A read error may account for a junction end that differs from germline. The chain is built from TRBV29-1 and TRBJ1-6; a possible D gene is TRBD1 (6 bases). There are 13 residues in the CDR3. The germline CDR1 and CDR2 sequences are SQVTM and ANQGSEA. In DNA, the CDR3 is TGCAGCGCCCAAAGGACAGCTAATTCACCCCCCCACTTT. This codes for CSAQRTANSPPHF. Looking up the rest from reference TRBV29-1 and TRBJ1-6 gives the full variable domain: SAVISQKPSRDICQRGTSLTIQCQVDSQVTMMFWYRQQPGQSLTLIATANQGSEATYESGFVIDKFPISRPNLTFSTLTVSNMSPEDSSIYLCSAQRTANSPPHFGNGTRLTVT.

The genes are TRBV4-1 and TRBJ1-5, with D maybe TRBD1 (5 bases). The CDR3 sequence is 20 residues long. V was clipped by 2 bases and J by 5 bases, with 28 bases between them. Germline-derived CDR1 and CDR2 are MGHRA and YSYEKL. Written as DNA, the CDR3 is TGCGCCAGCAGCCAATATACAAAAAATGCCTCCCGGGACGGAGATCAGCCCCAGCATTTT. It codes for CASSQYTKNASRDGDQPQHF.

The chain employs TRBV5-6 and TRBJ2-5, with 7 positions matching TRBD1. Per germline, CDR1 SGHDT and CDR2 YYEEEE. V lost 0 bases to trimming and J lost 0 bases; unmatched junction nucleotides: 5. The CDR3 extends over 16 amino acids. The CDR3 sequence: CASSLAGTENQETQYF. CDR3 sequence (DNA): TGTGCCAGCAGCTTGGCCGGGACAGAGAACCAAGAGACCCAGTACTTC.

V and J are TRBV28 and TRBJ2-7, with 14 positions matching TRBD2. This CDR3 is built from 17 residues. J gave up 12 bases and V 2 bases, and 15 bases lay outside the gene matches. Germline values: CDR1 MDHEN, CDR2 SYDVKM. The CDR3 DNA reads TGTGCCAGCAGTTTACCGTCGGGACTAGCGGGGGCGAGCATTCGGTACTTC. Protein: CASSLPSGLAGASIRYF.

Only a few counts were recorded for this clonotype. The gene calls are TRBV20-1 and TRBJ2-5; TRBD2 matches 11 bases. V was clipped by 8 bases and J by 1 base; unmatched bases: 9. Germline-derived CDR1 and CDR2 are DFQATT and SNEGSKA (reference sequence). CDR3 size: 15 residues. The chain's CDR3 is CSQTPTSGAQETQYF. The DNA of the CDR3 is TGCAGTCAAACCCCGACTAGCGGGGCCCAAGAGACCCAGTACTTC.